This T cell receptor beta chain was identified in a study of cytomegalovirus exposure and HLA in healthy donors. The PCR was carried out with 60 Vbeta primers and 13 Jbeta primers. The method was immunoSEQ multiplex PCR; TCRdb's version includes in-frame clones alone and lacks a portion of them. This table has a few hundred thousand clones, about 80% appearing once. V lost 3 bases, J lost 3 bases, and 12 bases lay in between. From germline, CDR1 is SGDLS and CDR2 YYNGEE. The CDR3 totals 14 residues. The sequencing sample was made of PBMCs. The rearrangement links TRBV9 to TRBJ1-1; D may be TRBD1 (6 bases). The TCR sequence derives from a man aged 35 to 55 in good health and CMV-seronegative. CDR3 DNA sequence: TGTGCCAGCAGCGAGGGGGGGTCTTACACTGAAGCTTTCTTT. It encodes CASSEGGSYTEAFF.